This TCR beta chain was profiled in a study of shared clonotypes between healthy human individuals. Overall study findings and caveats: Naive subsets typically showed greater estimated richness than memory subsets. Sharing of clonotypes among donors was expected to vary with sequencing depth.

On this clone: Its target is unknown.

The run depth of the assay was deep. Produced via immunoSEQ multiplex PCR; TCRdb's table is partial and in-frame only. The table has approximately 2,200,000 clones, around 93% seen once. V shed 3 bases and J shed 4 bases, with 16 bases lying between them. The CDR3 covers 15 residues. Germline assignment: CDR1 MNHEY and CDR2 SMNVEV (reference sequence). CD45RO-negative CD8 cells positively selected for CCR7 made up the naive population, which excluded terminally differentiated effector memory CD45RA+ cells. The sequenced sample consisted of naive CD8+ T cells from PBMCs. This TCR came from a man younger than 30 in good health. Some clones in this sample may be carry-over from other donors' samples. The chain is built from TRBV27 and TRBJ2-7, with TRBD1 as a possible D gene (6 bases). CDR3 residues: CASSFVPGDSYEQYF. As DNA, the CDR3 is TGTGCCAGCAGTTTCGTCCCAGGGGATTCGTACGAGCAGTACTTC.